This T cell receptor (beta chain) appears in the sequencing data of a study of breast tumors, draining lymph nodes, adjacent tissues. Notes on the study in general: Tumors had less TCR diversity than lymph nodes, more than nontumor tissue. Tumor T cell lymph node origin was a supported hypothesis, not proven. Luminal-like breast cancer showed significantly higher tumor–nontumor repertoire similarity than basal-like. Most tumor T cells seemingly derive from lymph node, then expand in tumor.

MiXCR, run by TCRdb on the multiplex PCR reads, gives a single entry per CDR3 protein. The sample holds some 170,000 distinct CDR3 sequences, more than 25% seen once. Breast cancer patients provided tissue from their axillary draining lymph nodes. With regard to this clonotype: Its antigen is not known. A much larger clone differs from this one at a single base, so this may be a read error.

Sequenced input: axillary lymph node tissue. This sequence was found in a female donor with breast cancer. Some clones in this sample may be carry-over from other donors' samples.

The CDR3 bases are TGTGCCAGCATTTTTATTGGAATCGAAGAAAATATCTATGGCTACACCTTC. Protein product: CASIFIGIEENIYGYTF. The chain couples TRBV28 to TRBJ1-2; D not resolved. Per the germline V gene, CDR1 is MDHEN and CDR2 is SYDVKM. This CDR3 has 17 residues. V lost 7 bases and J lost 4, with 25 bases in between.